These 13 T cell receptor beta chains were all obtained from the same sample, sequenced in a study of CD8+ T cells in alopecia areata. After isolation, RNA underwent reverse transcription to generate cDNA as the sequencing template. Libraries were prepared by immunoSEQ multiplex PCR; TCRdb keeps only in-frame clonotypes and omits some of them. The profile shows 100,000 to 130,000 clones, approximately 50% of them singletons. The sequencing sample was made of NKG2D-low CD8+ T cells sorted from blood. These receptors all come from a human donor with alopecia areata.

This clone came up once. The V call is TRBV27, the J call TRBJ2-1; 15 nucleotides agree with TRBD2. CDR1 is MNHEY and CDR2 is SMNVEV in the germline V gene (reference sequence). CDR3 length: 18 residues. The J segment lost 5 bases and the V segment lost 6 bases, leaving 11 bases of the junction unmatched. The CDR3 DNA reads TGTGCCAGCAGCCACATAGGACTAGCGGGAGGGCCTAACAATGAGCAGTTCTTC. Protein product: CASSHIGLAGGPNNEQFF.

This clone is medium-sized. V gene TRBV27 combines with J gene TRBJ2-1; D might be TRBD1 (5 bases). The ends were cut back, 3 bases at V and 7 bases at J, with 10 bases in the middle. CDR1 is MNHEY and CDR2 is SMNVEV in the germline V gene (reference sequence). The CDR3 extends over 13 amino acids. CDR3 in amino acids: CASSFLRGNEQFF. CDR3 nucleotide sequence: TGTGCCAGCAGTTTTTTAAGGGGAAATGAGCAGTTCTTC.

The gene calls are TRBV27 and TRBJ2-3; a possible D gene is TRBD2 (6 bases). V dropped 2 bases and J dropped 3 bases, with 12 bases sitting between them. CDR1 and CDR2 from the germline V gene are MNHEY and SMNVEV (reference sequence). The CDR3 totals 15 residues. CDR3 sequence: CASSLAGTGTDTQYF. The CDR3 DNA reads as TGTGCCAGCAGTTTAGCGGGAACCGGGACAGATACGCAGTATTTT.

The chain carries TRBV2 and TRBJ2-7, with D possibly matching TRBD1 (6 bases). The germline V gene has CDR1 SNHLY and CDR2 FYNNEI. The CDR3 loop spans 13 amino acids. V was shortened by 3 bases and J by 6 bases, with 12 bases between the two germline ends. Written as DNA, the CDR3 is TGTGCCAGCAGTGAGACAGGAAATTCCGAGCAGTACTTC. It yields the protein CASSETGNSEQYF.

The rearrangement uses TRBV4-2 and TRBJ2-1; tentatively, D is TRBD1 or TRBD2 (5 bases each). The germline V gene has CDR1 LGHNA and CDR2 YNFKEQ. There are 14 residues in the CDR3. V was shortened by 10 bases and J by 9 bases, with 22 bases between the two germline ends. As DNA, the CDR3 is TGTGCCACGGACGGGGCCCCCCGACGGAGTGAGCAGTTCTTC. Protein: CATDGAPRRSEQFF.

The rearrangement joins TRBV6-5 to TRBJ1-5, with TRBD1 identical over 8 bases. The V gene's germline CDR1 is MNHEY and CDR2 SVGAGI. The CDR3 runs to 15 residues. J gave up 9 bases and V 5 bases, and 12 bases lay outside the gene matches. CDR3 DNA: TGTGCCAGCAGTCAGGACAGGGCCCAGGCCCGGCCCCAGCATTTT. The encoded protein is CASSQDRAQARPQHF.

The chain combines TRBV28 with TRBJ2-1; D is unclear. Germline lookup yields CDR1 MDHEN and CDR2 SYDVKM. CDR3 length: 15 amino acids. Trimming took off 3 bases at V and 8 bases at J, with 17 bases between the two ends. In nucleotides, the CDR3 is TGTGCCAGCAGTTTCGCACTAACCCAGGTGGATGAGCAGTTCTTC. Translated: CASSFALTQVDEQFF.

J is TRBJ2-7 and V is TRBV27, with TRBD1 matching 8 bases. The CDR3 is 17 residues long. Trimming at V came to 6 bases and at J to 0 bases, leaving 13 bases not matched to a gene. CDR1 is MNHEY and CDR2 is SMNVEV in the germline V gene (reference sequence). As DNA, the CDR3 is TGTGCCAGCAGCCCTATCCCGGGACAGGCATTCTCCTACGAGCAGTACTTC. Protein: CASSPIPGQAFSYEQYF.

This chain joins TRBV7-8 and TRBJ2-7; TRBD1 aligns across 8 bases. This CDR3 contains 13 residues. Looked up from germline, CDR1 is SGHVS and CDR2 is FQNEAQ. J was trimmed by 3 bases and V by 5 bases; bases with no gene match: 3. CDR3 sequence reads: CASSVGQGYEQYF. The CDR3, as DNA: TGTGCCAGCAGCGTCGGACAGGGCTACGAGCAGTACTTC.

The CDR3 protein is CASSEGVGTADNEQFF. The DNA for the CDR3 is TGTGCCAGCAGCGAAGGGGTGGGGACCGCCGACAATGAGCAGTTCTTC. This chain uses TRBV21-1 with TRBJ2-1. TRBV21-1 is given as a pseudogene. The CDR3 covers 16 residues.

The chain employs TRBV28 and TRBJ2-1; 14 positions agree with TRBD2. After removal of 2 bases from V and 6 bases from J, the junction contained 12 bases not matched to a gene. This CDR3 comprises 19 residues. The germline gives CDR1 MDHEN, CDR2 SYDVKM. CDR3 sequence (DNA): TGTGCCAGCAGTTTACCGGGACTAGCGGGGGACGTTACCCGCAATGAGCAGTTCTTC. Encoded protein: CASSLPGLAGDVTRNEQFF.

The V and J genes are TRBV9 and TRBJ2-7, with 7 bases lining up with TRBD2. Germline CDR1 is SGDLS and CDR2 is YYNGEE. V lost 0 bases, J lost 6 bases, and 6 bases stayed unmatched. The CDR3 is made up of 14 amino acids. CDR3 DNA sequence: TGTGCCAGCAGCGTAGCGGGGGGATCCCTCGAGCAGTACTTC. Translated: CASSVAGGSLEQYF.

The chain recombines TRBV5-1 with TRBJ2-3; D gene ambiguous. V dropped 4 bases and J dropped 2 bases, with 23 bases sitting between them. Germline CDR1 and CDR2: SGHRS and YFSETQ. This CDR3 has 18 amino acids. This chain's CDR3 is CASSPLGFYSRTTDTQYF. CDR3 bases: TGCGCCAGCAGCCCCCTCGGCTTTTACAGCCGAACCACAGATACGCAGTATTTT.